This T cell receptor (beta chain) originates from a study of identical twins. In TCRdb, the 5' RACE reads were re-called with MiXCR into one record per CDR3 protein. The table shows about 530,000 distinct CDR3 sequences, with roughly 15% occurring only once. The donor group consisted entirely of healthy Caucasians. This CDR3 is built from 14 residues. Germline lookup yields CDR1 SGHRS and CDR2 YFSETQ. Trimming removed 3 bases from V and 2 bases from J, with 12 bases in between. These data also featured in a second study, about yellow fever vaccine responses in identical twins.

Sequenced input: CD4+ T cells sorted from blood. The receptor was derived from a young woman in good health. V and J are TRBV5-1 and TRBJ2-7; D unclear. This CDR3 is CASSSRVPPYEQYF. CDR3 nucleotide sequence: TGCGCCAGCAGCTCCCGCGTCCCCCCCTACGAGCAGTACTTC.